What follows describes a single TCR beta chain. The entry originates in a study of blood T cell repertoires in COVID-19. Looking at the study overall: PBMCs, B-cell-depleted T cells, or T cells were the source of the cDNA or gDNA that made up the material.

Sequencing used immunoSEQ multiplex PCR; TCRdb keeps in-frame clones, though not all of them. The sample records 150,000 to 200,000 clones, about 74% being singletons. V was cut by 6 bases and J by 0 bases, with 9 bases left in between. CDR3 length: 14 residues. CDR1 and CDR2 (germline): ENHRY, SYGVKD. V is TRBV10-3 and J is TRBJ1-3, with D unresolved. Input material: peripheral blood. The sequence was obtained from a woman aged 80 or over with acute or convalescent COVID-19. The CDR3 coding sequence is TGTGCCATCAGCGGTATAAGCTCTGGAAACACCATATATTTT. This codes for CAISGISSGNTIYF.